This T cell receptor (beta chain) was captured by sequencing in a study of cytomegalovirus exposure and HLA in healthy donors. Study-level results: Another analysis was done later, and it associated around 16,000 TCR beta sequences with HLA alleles at 0.05 false discovery rate.

The PCR used 60 Vbeta and 13 Jbeta primers. Measured with immunoSEQ multiplex PCR; TCRdb has only the in-frame clones, and not every one. In total, the table holds roughly 120,000 clones. As for this clone: Its antigen is not identified.

Germline V gene lookup returns CDR1 MGHRA and CDR2 YSYEKL. This CDR3 is built from 15 residues. V lost 4 bases and J lost 2; bases outside the gene matches: 2. This sequence originates from a young man in good health and CMV-seronegative. The chain links TRBV4-1 to TRBJ2-3; the match to TRBD1 covers 11 bases. Material: PBMCs. For the CDR3, the DNA is TGCGCCAGCAGCCTCGGACAGGGGGCCACAGATACGCAGTATTTT. This gives the protein CASSLGQGATDTQYF.